This T cell receptor beta chain was found in a study of follicular helper T cells after annual influenza vaccination. TCRB sequencing was done at Survey resolution level. The repertoire was sequenced with immunoSEQ multiplex PCR; TCRdb's copy has only in-frame clones and lacks some. The table lists around 10,000 clones, 81% of them singletons. Indicated time point: 2015-2016 season, pre-vaccination. Blood volume per time point ranged from about 35 to 110 mL. Between the trimmed V and J ends, which lost 0 bases and 2 bases, there was a span of 18 bases. Germline CDR1 reads WSHSY; CDR2 reads SAAADI. The CDR3 is made up of 18 amino acids. Worth noting for this clone: Its antigen is unknown.

Study outcomes and limitations: Most later recoveries of Day 7 ICOS+CD38+ clones were ICOS-CD38- cTfh. ICOS+CD38+ cTfh clonality change tracked circulating plasmablast frequency change.

The clonotype comes from an adult who received the influenza vaccine. The genes are TRBV10-2 and TRBJ2-3; possibly TRBD2 for D (5 bases). The sample in question was CXCR5+ CD38- circulating T follicular helper cells from blood, obtained on the day of influenza vaccination. Noted subset: circulating Tfh, non-naive CD4+CXCR5+PD-1+ (ICOS+CD38+ or ICOS-CD38-). The CDR3 sequence: CASSESSYGFGVTDTQYF. In DNA, the CDR3 is TGCGCCAGCAGTGAGTCATCCTACGGGTTCGGGGTCACAGATACGCAGTATTTT.